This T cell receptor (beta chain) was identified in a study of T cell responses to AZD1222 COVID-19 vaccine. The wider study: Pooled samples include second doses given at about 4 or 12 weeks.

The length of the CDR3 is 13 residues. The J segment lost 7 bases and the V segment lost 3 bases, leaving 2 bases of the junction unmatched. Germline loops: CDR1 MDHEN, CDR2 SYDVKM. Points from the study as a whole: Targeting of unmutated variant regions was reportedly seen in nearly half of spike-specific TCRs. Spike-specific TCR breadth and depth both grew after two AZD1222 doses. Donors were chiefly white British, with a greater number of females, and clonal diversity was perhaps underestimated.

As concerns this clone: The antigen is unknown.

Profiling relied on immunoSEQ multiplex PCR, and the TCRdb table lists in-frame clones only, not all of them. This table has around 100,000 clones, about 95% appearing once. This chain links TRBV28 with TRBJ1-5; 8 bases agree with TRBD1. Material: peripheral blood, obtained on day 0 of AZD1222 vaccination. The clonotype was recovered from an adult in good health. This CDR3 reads CASSFGTGQPQHF. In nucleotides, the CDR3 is TGTGCCAGCAGTTTCGGGACAGGCCAGCCCCAGCATTTT.